These 18 T cell receptor beta chains originate from one sample sequenced in a study of blood T cell repertoires in COVID-19. This table comes from immunoSEQ multiplex PCR, and its TCRdb copy is limited to in-frame clones, with some not included. The data hold about 94,000 clones, with over 70% observed a single time. The sequenced material came from peripheral blood. All receptors derive from a human donor in a cohort sampled during active COVID-19.

The sample holds one count of this clone. This rearrangement joins TRBV27 to TRBJ2-1, with D possibly being TRBD1 (5 bases). CDR3 length equals 14 residues. The germline V gene encodes CDR1 MNHEY and CDR2 SMNVEV (reference sequence). The V gene lost 0 bases and the J gene lost 9 bases, with 12 bases spanning the gap. CDR3 sequence reads: CASSLSGPRGEQFF. In nucleotides, the CDR3 is TGTGCCAGCAGTTTATCGGGGCCCCGCGGTGAGCAGTTCTTC.

This chain's CDR3 is CAWTSQTGGNQPQHF. The CDR3, as DNA: TGTGCCTGGACCAGCCAGACAGGGGGAAATCAGCCCCAGCATTTT. The rearrangement links TRBV30 to TRBJ1-5; 9 bases line up with TRBD1. CDR3 size: 15 residues. Germline V gene sequence: CDR1 GTSNPN, CDR2 SVGIG (reference sequence). V lost 4 bases to trimming and J lost 4 bases; unmatched junction nucleotides: 8.

The chain employs TRBV27 and TRBJ1-5; 7 bases agree with TRBD1. This CDR3 has 16 residues. Trimming cost V 2 bases and J 4 bases; bases outside gene matches: 8. CDR1 and CDR2 from the germline V gene are MNHEY and SMNVEV (reference sequence). In nucleotides, the CDR3 is TGTGCCAGCAGTTTAAAAGCAGGCAGGGGGAATCAGCCCCAGCATTTT. As protein: CASSLKAGRGNQPQHF.

The J gene is TRBJ2-7, the V gene TRBV27, with 9 bases lining up with TRBD2. Trimming at V came to 3 bases and at J to 6 bases, leaving 12 bases not matched to a gene. Germline lookup yields CDR1 MNHEY and CDR2 SMNVEV (reference sequence). This CDR3 region has 16 residues. In nucleotides, the CDR3 is TGTGCCAGCAGTTTCAGTAGGGGACTAGCTTCCGTCGAGCAGTACTTC. Translated: CASSFSRGLASVEQYF.

The chain combines TRBV30 with TRBJ2-1, with 8 bases fitting TRBD1. V dropped 3 bases and J dropped 0; count of bases not matched to a gene: 1. The length of the CDR3 is 14 residues. CDR1 is GTSNPN, CDR2 SVGIG, per germline (reference sequence). CDR3 sequence (DNA): TGTGCCTGGAGCCAGGGGGCCTCCTACAATGAGCAGTTCTTC. Amino acid sequence: CAWSQGASYNEQFF.

The chain carries TRBV21-1 and TRBJ2-2; the D call of TRBD1 is as the table states it, not checked on the DNA. TRBV21-1 has pseudogene status. The length of the CDR3 is 14 residues. The CDR3 here is CASSNRVGSGELFF. The CDR3 DNA sequence: TGTGCCAGCAGCAACAGGGTAGGATCCGGGGAGCTGTTTTTT.

V and J are TRBV19 and TRBJ2-1; TRBD2 might be the D (5 bases). Germline CDR1 reads LNHDA; CDR2 reads SQIVND (reference sequence). This CDR3 has 13 amino acids. V lost 8 bases and J lost 3, with 11 bases in between. This CDR3 is CASSFDYYNEQFF. The CDR3 DNA sequence: TGTGCCAGTTCCTTCGACTACTACAATGAGCAGTTCTTC.

This clone was counted a few times. The chain joins TRBV27 to TRBJ2-7; possible D gene TRBD1, 6 bases. Trimming pared 3 bases from V and 1 base from J, leaving 7 bases between. In germline, CDR1 is MNHEY, CDR2 SMNVEV (reference sequence). The CDR3 covers 13 residues. CDR3 bases: TGTGCCAGCAGTTTGGACAGTTCCTACGAGCAGTACTTC. Residues: CASSLDSSYEQYF.

This clone occurred once. The chain uses TRBV5-8 and TRBJ2-7; 8 nucleotides agree with TRBD1. The CDR3 has 15 amino acids. The junction had 7 bases not matched to a gene; V was cut back by 0 bases and J by 5 bases. The germline V gene encodes CDR1 SGHTS and CDR2 YDEGEE. The CDR3 sequence is CASSLGTGSFDEQYF. In DNA form, the CDR3 reads TGTGCCAGCAGCTTGGGGACAGGGTCGTTCGACGAGCAGTACTTC.

The CDR3 sequence is CASSLPGQGYEQYF. The CDR3 DNA reads as TGTGCCAGCAGCTTGCCGGGACAGGGGTACGAGCAGTACTTC. V is TRBV5-4 and J is TRBJ2-7, with 10 bases matching TRBD1. In germline, CDR1 is SGHNT, CDR2 YYREEE (reference sequence). This CDR3 contains 14 residues. J was trimmed by 4 bases and V by 1 base; bases with no gene match: 2.

This clone is a singleton in its sample. V gene TRBV2 combines with J gene TRBJ2-7; TRBD2 agrees at 11 bases. CDR3 length: 16 residues. The germline V gene has CDR1 SNHLY and CDR2 FYNNEI. The V and J ends lost 6 bases and 2 bases, in that order; junction bases with no gene match: 9. CDR3 coding DNA: TGTGCCAGCAGAGGGGGGTTTAGCGGGAGGGCCTACGAGCAGTACTTC. Translation gives CASRGGFSGRAYEQYF.

The genes are TRBV28 and TRBJ1-1; 8 bases agree with TRBD1. Germline CDR1 is MDHEN and CDR2 is SYDVKM. V was clipped by 2 bases and J by 5 bases; unmatched bases: 7. This CDR3 has 15 residues. CDR3: CASSLSDRGGTEAFF. The CDR3 DNA follows: TGTGCCAGCAGTTTAAGCGACAGGGGAGGTACTGAAGCTTTCTTT.

The chain carries TRBV5-6 and TRBJ1-3; no firm D call. V lost 4 bases and J lost 0, with 11 bases in between. The CDR3 consists of 15 residues. The germline CDR1 and CDR2 sequences are SGHDT and YYEEEE. CDR3 sequence reads: CASSRRGRSGNTIYF. As DNA, the CDR3 is TGTGCCAGCAGCAGAAGAGGCCGCTCTGGAAACACCATATATTTT.

In its sample, this clone was seen a few times. The chain uses TRBV5-1 and TRBJ1-2, with 7 bases lining up with TRBD1. The ends lost 4 bases at V and 6 bases at J; junction bases unmatched: 6. From germline, CDR1 is SGHRS and CDR2 YFSETQ. The CDR3 spans 13 residues. This CDR3 reads CASSPGQADGYTF. The CDR3 DNA reads as TGCGCCAGCAGCCCAGGACAGGCAGATGGCTACACCTTC. The full variable domain, in which reference TRBV5-1 and TRBJ1-2 provide the parts outside the CDR3, is KAGVTQTPRYLIKTRGQQVTLSCSPISGHRSVSWYQQTPGQGLQFLFEYFSETQRNKGNFPGRFSGRQFSNSRSEMNVSTLELGDSALYLCASSPGQADGYTFGSGTRLTVV.

The J gene is TRBJ1-1, the V gene TRBV3-1 (or the pseudogene TRBV3-2); the match to TRBD1 covers 7 bases. After removal of 1 base from V and 1 base from J, the junction contained 9 bases not matched to a gene. Per the germline V gene, CDR1 is LGHDT and CDR2 is YNNKEL (reference sequence). CDR3 length: 17 residues. For the CDR3, the DNA is TGTGCCAGCAGCCAAGCTCGGGGGACAGACTGGAACACTGAAGCTTTCTTT. Protein: CASSQARGTDWNTEAFF.

V gene TRBV5-1 combines with J gene TRBJ2-5, with a weak D call TRBD1 (6 bases). Looked up from germline, CDR1 is SGHRS and CDR2 is YFSETQ. CDR3 length: 14 residues. Trimming took 4 bases from V and 3 from J, leaving 13 bases between them. CDR3 nucleotide sequence: TGCGCCAGCAGCCCGTCCGGGACAAAAGAGACCCAGTACTTC. Translated, it gives CASSPSGTKETQYF.

V gene TRBV28 combines with J gene TRBJ1-2; 9 positions match TRBD1. Looked up from germline, CDR1 is MDHEN and CDR2 is SYDVKM. The CDR3 length is 15 residues. V was pared by 4 bases and J by 5 bases, with 8 bases of the junction left unmatched. The CDR3, as DNA: TGTGCCAGCAGTTACCCGACAGGGGGGAGATATGGCTACACCTTC. Translated: CASSYPTGGRYGYTF.

The chain combines TRBV5-6 with TRBJ2-7; 7 bases match TRBD2. This CDR3 region has 14 residues. Per germline, CDR1 SGHDT and CDR2 YYEEEE. J gave up 1 base and V 2 bases, and 3 bases lay outside the gene matches. The CDR3 nucleotides read TGTGCCAGCAGCTTCGGGGGGTATTCCTACGAGCAGTACTTC. Encoded protein: CASSFGGYSYEQYF.